What follows are 30 T cell receptor beta chains derived from one specimen sequenced in a study of blood T cell repertoires in COVID-19. Method: immunoSEQ multiplex PCR; TCRdb's copy keeps in-frame clones and lacks some. This table has approximately 330,000 clones, about 87% appearing once. Sequencing was done on a sample of peripheral blood. These receptors originate from a man aged 25 to 40 with COVID-19, enrolled during active disease.

This clone has only one observation. The chain joins TRBV5-1 to TRBJ1-1; 7 bases are a match to TRBD1. Germline CDR1 and CDR2: SGHRS and YFSETQ. V shed 4 bases, J shed 7 bases, and the junction held 7 bases outside the gene matches. There are 13 residues in the CDR3. CDR3 in DNA: TGCGCCAGCAGCCCTGACAGGGCCAGTGAAGCTTTCTTT. Protein product: CASSPDRASEAFF.

The chain has TRBV3-1 (or the pseudogene TRBV3-2) and TRBJ1-6, with TRBD1 matching over 7 bases. The CDR3 covers 14 residues. The V and J ends lost 4 bases and 6 bases, in that order; junction bases with no gene match: 3. The germline CDR1 and CDR2 sequences are LGHDT and YNNKEL (reference sequence). CDR3 sequence reads: CASSPGQINSPLHF. As DNA, the CDR3 is TGTGCCAGCAGCCCGGGACAGATTAATTCACCCCTCCACTTT.

The chain uses TRBV19 and TRBJ2-3, with 13 bases aligning to TRBD2. CDR3 size: 19 residues. The V and J ends lost 5 bases and 0 bases, in that order; junction bases with no gene match: 11. The germline V gene has CDR1 LNHDA and CDR2 SQIVND (reference sequence). The CDR3 DNA follows: TGTGCCAGTAGTGCGGGACTAGCGGGACGTCTAACTAGCACAGATACGCAGTATTTT. Its translation is CASSAGLAGRLTSTDTQYF.

This clone was found many times. The rearrangement joins TRBV7-3 to TRBJ1-2; D possibly corresponds to TRBD1 (6 bases). This CDR3 is built from 14 residues. V lost 5 bases and J 7 bases, leaving 17 bases between the germline ends. CDR1 is SGHTA and CDR2 is FQGTGA in the germline V gene. CDR3 bases: TGTGCCAGCAGCCCACAGGGTAGCAGAGCTGGCTACACCTTC. Translation: CASSPQGSRAGYTF.

This chain joins TRBV2 and TRBJ2-5; weak D call: TRBD1 (5 bases). Looked up from germline, CDR1 is SNHLY and CDR2 is FYNNEI. The CDR3 consists of 12 residues. V was shortened by 4 bases and J by 4 bases, with 7 bases between the two germline ends. In DNA, the CDR3 is TGTGCCAGCAGTGCAGGGCCAGAGACCCAGTACTTC. Its protein product is CASSAGPETQYF. Full variable domain (remainder filled in from reference TRBV2 and TRBJ2-5): EPEVTQTPSHQVTQMGQEVILRCVPISNHLYFYWYRQILGQKVEFLVSFYNNEISEKSEIFDDQFSVERPDGSNFTLKIRSTKLEDSAMYFCASSAGPETQYFGPGTRLLVL.

This chain links TRBV28 with TRBJ1-2; the D gene is possibly TRBD1 (5 bases). Germline CDR1 reads MDHEN; CDR2 reads SYDVKM. CDR3 length: 15 residues. The germline V and J ends were trimmed by 5 bases and 4 bases, with 17 bases remaining between them. CDR3 DNA: TGTGCCAGCAGTGGCGTTGGGGGGATTGTCTATGGCTACACCTTC. Translation gives CASSGVGGIVYGYTF.

The rearrangement joins TRBV5-5 to TRBJ2-7; 11 nucleotides agree with TRBD1. This CDR3 has 15 residues. V dropped 0 bases and J dropped 5; count of bases not matched to a gene: 4. CDR1 SGHKS and CDR2 YYEKEE come from the germline V gene (reference sequence). This CDR3 reads CASSLGTGGEDEQYF. The CDR3 region has the DNA TGTGCCAGCAGCTTGGGGACAGGGGGCGAGGACGAGCAGTACTTC.

The chain uses TRBV4-2 and TRBJ2-7; 15 positions agree with TRBD2. Trimming cost V 3 bases and J 5 bases; bases outside gene matches: 17. Germline lookup yields CDR1 LGHNA and CDR2 YNFKEQ. This CDR3 has 20 amino acids. The CDR3 DNA follows: TGTGCCAGCAGCCAGGGTGGACTAGCGGGAGGGCTCTCCCAGGGGAACGAGCAGTACTTC. Its translation: CASSQGGLAGGLSQGNEQYF.

This chain joins TRBV18 and TRBJ2-5; D is possibly TRBD1 (6 bases). In germline, CDR1 is KGHSH, CDR2 LQKENI. The CDR3 runs to 15 residues. The germline V and J ends were trimmed by 2 bases and 4 bases, with 14 bases remaining between them. CDR3 region: CASSPRQEGGETQYF. DNA of the CDR3: TGTGCCAGCTCACCAAGACAGGAAGGAGGAGAGACCCAGTACTTC. The entire variable domain, with the rest obtained from reference TRBV18 and TRBJ2-5, is as follows: NAGVMQNPRHLVRRRGQEARLRCSPMKGHSHVYWYRQLPEEGLKFMVYLQKENIIDESGMPKERFSAEFPKEGPSILRIQQVVRGDSAAYFCASSPRQEGGETQYFGPGTRLLVL.

The V call is TRBV5-5, the J call TRBJ1-6; D ambiguous. This CDR3 is built from 15 residues. V lost 5 bases to trimming and J lost 9 bases, with 18 bases between them. CDR1 and CDR2 (germline): SGHKS, YYEKEE (reference sequence). The CDR3 spells CASSFTDGGGSPLHF. The CDR3 DNA reads TGTGCCAGCAGTTTCACGGACGGTGGAGGTTCACCCCTCCACTTT.

The V gene is TRBV5-4, the J gene TRBJ2-5; D possibly corresponds to TRBD2 (7 bases). This CDR3 spans 17 amino acids. CDR1 is SGHNT and CDR2 is YYREEE in the germline V gene (reference sequence). Trimming shortened V by 3 bases and J by 3 bases, and 21 bases separated the two germline ends. The DNA of the CDR3 is TGTGCCAGCAGCTCCGGAGCGGGGCAGGGACAAGAAGAGACCCAGTACTTC. Its protein product is CASSSGAGQGQEETQYF.

The chain employs TRBV19 and TRBJ2-7; TRBD2 matches 9 bases. V dropped 5 bases and J dropped 2; count of bases not matched to a gene: 7. Germline V CDR1 and CDR2: LNHDA, SQIVND (reference sequence). The CDR3 runs to 15 residues. CDR3 amino acids: CASSSGLALPYEQYF. The CDR3 DNA reads as TGTGCCAGTAGTTCAGGACTAGCGCTTCCCTACGAGCAGTACTTC.

This clone was seen many times. The chain links TRBV7-2 to TRBJ1-6; unclear D gene. Germline V gene sequence: CDR1 SGHTA, CDR2 FQGNSA. The length of the CDR3 is 16 residues. Between the trimmed V and J ends, which lost 5 bases and 6 bases, there was a span of 17 bases. CDR3 amino acids: CASSQSPGRINSPLHF. The CDR3 DNA follows: TGTGCCAGCAGCCAATCCCCCGGCAGGATTAATTCACCCCTCCACTTT.

The gene calls are TRBV10-2 and TRBJ2-1; 8 nucleotides align to TRBD2. Trimming at V came to 0 bases and at J to 9 bases, leaving 13 bases not matched to a gene. The CDR3 runs 17 residues. Germline CDR1 is WSHSY and CDR2 is SAAADI. The CDR3: CASSESGFSGRGFEQFF. In nucleotides, the CDR3 is TGCGCCAGCAGTGAGTCTGGCTTTTCCGGGAGGGGCTTTGAGCAGTTCTTC.

The chain combines TRBV5-8 with TRBJ1-2; D call uncertain. Trimming removed 4 bases at V and 7 bases at J, with 11 bases between. The CDR3 covers 12 residues. Germline V lookup: CDR1 SGHTS, CDR2 YDEGEE. The CDR3, as DNA: TGTGCCAGCAGCACGAGAGAGGTTGGCTACACCTTC. Protein: CASSTREVGYTF.

In this sample, this clone turned up a few times. V usage is TRBV4-3 and J usage is TRBJ2-5; tentatively, D is TRBD2 (6 bases). The ends were cut back, 0 bases at V and 2 bases at J, with 10 bases in the middle. Germline assignment: CDR1 LGHNA and CDR2 YSLEER. The CDR3 has 15 amino acids. This CDR3 is CASSQERGAQETQYF. The CDR3 region has the DNA TGCGCCAGCAGCCAAGAACGCGGGGCACAAGAGACCCAGTACTTC.

Details on this clone: This specimen includes other DNA sequences encoding the same CDR3. The chain couples TRBV5-1 to TRBJ1-2, with 8 bases aligning to TRBD1. This CDR3 has 13 amino acids. Germline V gene lookup returns CDR1 SGHRS and CDR2 YFSETQ. The junction had 3 bases not matched to a gene; V was cut back by 4 bases and J by 4 bases. This CDR3 reads CASSRDRIYGYTF. For the CDR3, the DNA is TGCGCCAGCAGCAGGGACAGGATCTATGGCTACACCTTC.

The V gene is TRBV7-2, the J gene TRBJ2-5; D gene unclear. In germline, CDR1 is SGHTA, CDR2 FQGNSA. V was shortened by 4 bases and J by 2 bases, with 17 bases between the two germline ends. The CDR3 runs 16 residues. The CDR3 nucleotides read TGTGCCAGCAGCTCCTCCGGCGGTGGTACGCAAGAGACCCAGTACTTC. Its translation is CASSSSGGGTQETQYF.

The chain recombines TRBV6-2 or TRBV6-3 with TRBJ2-3; tentative D call: TRBD2 (6 bases). CDR1 is MNHEY, CDR2 SVGEGT, per germline. This CDR3 comprises 15 residues. V dropped 2 bases and J dropped 2 bases, with 11 bases sitting between them. In DNA form, the CDR3 reads TGTGCCAGCAGTTACGGGACTGGGACCACAGATACGCAGTATTTT. It translates to CASSYGTGTTDTQYF.

Of note for this clone: The junction and the germline gene differ at one end; a read error may be behind it. The chain links TRBV6-5 to TRBJ2-1; possible D gene TRBD1, 6 bases. This CDR3 has 13 amino acids. Looked up from germline, CDR1 is MNHEY and CDR2 is SVGAGI. The CDR3 loop reads CTSRSGQYNEQFF. The CDR3 region has the DNA TGTACCAGCCGATCAGGACAGTACAATGAGCAGTTCTTC.

The chain employs TRBV28 and TRBJ1-2, with D hard to call. V dropped 5 bases and J dropped 4 bases, with 11 bases sitting between them. The CDR3 totals 13 residues. Germline values: CDR1 MDHEN, CDR2 SYDVKM. The CDR3 DNA follows: TGTGCCAGCAGTAGACAATTCCGCTATGGCTACACCTTC. It yields the protein CASSRQFRYGYTF.

The V call is TRBV4-3, the J call TRBJ2-7, with 7 positions matching TRBD1. There are 16 residues in the CDR3. Germline V gene lookup returns CDR1 LGHNA and CDR2 YSLEER. J lost 2 bases, V lost 0 bases, and 7 bases had no gene match. CDR3 amino acids: CASSQDIGDSAYEQYF. CDR3 DNA: TGCGCCAGCAGCCAAGATATAGGGGACAGTGCCTACGAGCAGTACTTC.

The chain joins TRBV4-3 to TRBJ1-1; possible D gene TRBD1, 5 bases. Germline values: CDR1 LGHNA, CDR2 YSLEER. V was shortened by 4 bases and J by 2 bases, with 17 bases between the two germline ends. There are 16 residues in the CDR3. In DNA, the CDR3 is TGCGCCAGCAGCCGGGGAGGGGCGCTGCTAAACACTGAAGCTTTCTTT. Residues: CASSRGGALLNTEAFF.

The rearrangement uses TRBV4-3 and TRBJ1-1; 8 bases are shared with TRBD1. V was clipped by 1 base and J by 7 bases; unmatched bases: 8. Germline V lookup: CDR1 LGHNA, CDR2 YSLEER. CDR3 length: 15 residues. The CDR3 region is CASSQVVGQGYEAFF. For the CDR3, the DNA is TGCGCCAGCAGCCAAGTTGTAGGACAGGGTTATGAAGCTTTCTTT.

This chain joins TRBV11-2 and TRBJ2-1; 15 bases map to TRBD2. Germline trimming cut 5 bases from V and 6 bases from J; bases unmatched to any gene: 5. The CDR3 is made up of 16 amino acids. Germline V lookup: CDR1 SGHAT, CDR2 FQNNGV. The CDR3 nucleotides read TGTGCCAGCAGCCCCGGACTAGCGGGGGGGTTCAATGAGCAGTTCTTC. This gives the protein CASSPGLAGGFNEQFF.

V is TRBV10-3 and J is TRBJ1-1; D might be TRBD1 (5 bases). CDR1 is ENHRY, CDR2 SYGVKD, per germline. The germline V and J ends were trimmed by 3 bases and 1 base, with 12 bases remaining between them. CDR3 size: 15 residues. CDR3 nucleotides: TGTGCCATCAGTGAAAAGGGGCAACCGAACACTGAAGCTTTCTTT. As protein: CAISEKGQPNTEAFF.

The chain is built from TRBV7-2 and TRBJ1-5; D is ambiguous. This CDR3 has 14 amino acids. CDR1 and CDR2 (germline): SGHTA, FQGNSA. V lost 5 bases and J 2 bases, leaving 10 bases between the germline ends. The CDR3 is CASSLMMGNQPQHF. In DNA form, the CDR3 reads TGTGCCAGCAGCCTAATGATGGGCAATCAGCCCCAGCATTTT.

The chain recombines TRBV7-3 with TRBJ2-2; a possible D gene is TRBD2 (5 bases). This CDR3 has 16 amino acids. The V end was cut by 5 bases, the J end by 0 bases, with 13 bases between. Per germline, CDR1 SGHTA and CDR2 FQGTGA. The CDR3 region is CASSPLGVANTGELFF. CDR3 sequence (DNA): TGTGCCAGCAGCCCACTAGGTGTTGCGAACACCGGGGAGCTGTTTTTT. Complete variable domain (other parts from reference TRBV7-3 and TRBJ2-2): GAGVSQTPSNKVTEKGKYVELRCDPISGHTALYWYRQSLGQGPEFLIYFQGTGAADDSGLPNDRFFAVRPEGSVSTLKIQRTERGDSAVYLCASSPLGVANTGELFFGEGSRLTVL.

This chain joins TRBV28 and TRBJ2-7, with 9 nucleotides matching TRBD2. The CDR3 is 15 residues long. The V gene's germline CDR1 is MDHEN and CDR2 SYDVKM. J lost 2 bases, V lost 7 bases, and 9 bases had no gene match. The CDR3 DNA sequence: TGTGCCAGCACCCCGAGGTTAGCGGGGGCCTACGAGCAGTACTTC. Its protein is CASTPRLAGAYEQYF.

The chain couples TRBV6-5 to TRBJ2-7, with 9 bases lining up with TRBD2. Per germline, CDR1 MNHEY and CDR2 SVGAGI. The CDR3 sequence is 14 residues long. Losses at the gene ends were 4 bases for V and 9 bases for J; bases not matched to a gene: 10. CDR3 loop: CASSSIAGDRVQYF. The CDR3 region has the DNA TGTGCCAGCAGTTCAATAGCGGGAGACCGAGTGCAGTACTTC.